The T cell receptor (beta chain) under discussion was sequenced for a study of T-cell memory formation after mild COVID-19. Background on the study: In these data, TCR clusters were largely donor specific.

This clonotype was recorded a few times. The antigen is undetermined. General study points: Nothing confirmed that second-wave clones peaking on day 37 were specific for SARS-CoV-2. Pre-infection memory held some responding clones, suggesting pre-existing cross-reactive T cells responded.

MiXCR, run by TCRdb on the 5' RACE reads, gives a single entry per CDR3 protein. This table has 350,000 to 500,000 distinct CDR3 sequences, approximately 19% appearing once. Material: PBMCs or a T cell subset sorted from them (not recorded which). The source is a man between 18 and 29 years old who had mild COVID-19 (a few samples of this study predate the infection). Cell type and time point are not known.

The CDR3 DNA reads as TGTGCCAGCAGCGTAGATTGGGAGTTGGGCTACACCTTC. It translates to CASSVDWELGYTF. The rearrangement uses TRBV9 and TRBJ1-2; D gene ambiguous. CDR1 SGDLS and CDR2 YYNGEE come from the germline V gene. V dropped 0 bases and J dropped 8 bases, with 11 bases sitting between them. The CDR3 length is 13 residues.